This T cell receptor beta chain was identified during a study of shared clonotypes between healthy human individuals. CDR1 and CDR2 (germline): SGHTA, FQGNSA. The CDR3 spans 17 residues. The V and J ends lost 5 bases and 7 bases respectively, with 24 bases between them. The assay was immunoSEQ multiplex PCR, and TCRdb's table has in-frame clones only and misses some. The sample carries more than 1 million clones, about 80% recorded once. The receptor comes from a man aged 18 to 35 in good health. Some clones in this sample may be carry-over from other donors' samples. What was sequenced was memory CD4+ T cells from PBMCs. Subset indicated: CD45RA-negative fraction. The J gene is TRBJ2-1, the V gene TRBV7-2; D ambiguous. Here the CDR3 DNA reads TGTGCCAGCAGCGCACCTCACCCCGATCCCCAGGCAAATGAGCAGTTCTTC. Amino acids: CASSAPHPDPQANEQFF.